This record looks at one T cell receptor (beta chain) sequence and its context. What it recognizes is unknown. Per the study methods: With immunoSEQ giving junction-only sequences and no quality scores, filtering differed. This table comes from immunoSEQ multiplex PCR, and its TCRdb copy is limited to in-frame clones, with some not included. V and J calls and clone size are as listed in that table; D and trimming were resolved from the DNA. The table lists 2.3 million or so clones, approximately 93% of them singletons. This sample was included in a study of shared clonotypes between healthy human individuals. About the research overall: The cohort comprised a couple of women and a few men. Their ages spanned 18 to 49 years.

Findings and caveats of the study: Sampling included only blood; tissue repertoires likely differ.

Trimming shortened V by 5 bases and J by 0 bases, and 14 bases separated the two germline ends. CDR1 and CDR2 (germline): LNHDA, SQIVND (reference sequence). The CDR3 covers 16 residues. The TCR sequence derives from a man aged 18 to 30 in good health. Some clones in this sample may be carry-over from other donors' samples. Sequencing was performed on naive CD4+ T cells from PBMCs. Subset specified: CD45RA+ positively selected. V gene TRBV19 combines with J gene TRBJ2-1; D call uncertain. CDR3 protein: CASSFTPDLSYNEQFF. The CDR3 DNA reads TGTGCCAGTAGTTTCACCCCAGATCTCTCCTACAATGAGCAGTTCTTC.